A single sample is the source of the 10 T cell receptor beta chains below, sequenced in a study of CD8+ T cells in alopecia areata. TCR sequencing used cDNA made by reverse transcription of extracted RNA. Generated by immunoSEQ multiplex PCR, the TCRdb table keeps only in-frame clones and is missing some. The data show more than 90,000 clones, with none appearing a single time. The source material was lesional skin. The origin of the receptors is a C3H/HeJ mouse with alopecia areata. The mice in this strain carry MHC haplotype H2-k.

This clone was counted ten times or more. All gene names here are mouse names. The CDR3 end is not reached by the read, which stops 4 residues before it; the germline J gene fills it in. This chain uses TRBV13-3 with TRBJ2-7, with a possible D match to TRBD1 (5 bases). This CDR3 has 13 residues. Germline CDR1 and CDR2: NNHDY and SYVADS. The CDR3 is CASRADRKYEQYF. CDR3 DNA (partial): TGTGCCAGCAGAGCTGACAGAAAATAT.

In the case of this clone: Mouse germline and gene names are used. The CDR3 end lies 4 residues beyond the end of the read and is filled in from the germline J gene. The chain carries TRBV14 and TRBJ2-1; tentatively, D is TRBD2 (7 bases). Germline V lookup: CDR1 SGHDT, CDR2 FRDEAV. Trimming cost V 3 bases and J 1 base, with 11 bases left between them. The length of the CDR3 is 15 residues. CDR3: CASSSRGGNYAEQFF. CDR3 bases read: TGTGCCAGCAGTTCAAGGGGGGGGAACTATGCT.

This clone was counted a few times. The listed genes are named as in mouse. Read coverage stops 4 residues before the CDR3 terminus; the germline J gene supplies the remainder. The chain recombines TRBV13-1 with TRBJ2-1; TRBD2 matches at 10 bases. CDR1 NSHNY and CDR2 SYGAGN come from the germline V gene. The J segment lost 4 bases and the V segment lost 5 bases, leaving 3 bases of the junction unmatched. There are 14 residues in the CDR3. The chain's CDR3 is CASRPGLGYAEQFF. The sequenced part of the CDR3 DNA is TGTGCCAGCAGGCCGGGACTGGGGTATGCT.

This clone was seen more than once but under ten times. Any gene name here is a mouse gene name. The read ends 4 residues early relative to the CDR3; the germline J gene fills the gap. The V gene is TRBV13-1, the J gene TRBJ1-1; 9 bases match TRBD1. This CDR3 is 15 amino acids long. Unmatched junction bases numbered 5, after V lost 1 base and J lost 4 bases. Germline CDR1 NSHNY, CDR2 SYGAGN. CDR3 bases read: TGTGCCAGCAGTGATCCTCCGGGACAGGGCACA. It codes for CASSDPPGQGT. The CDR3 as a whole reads CASSDPPGQGTEVFF.

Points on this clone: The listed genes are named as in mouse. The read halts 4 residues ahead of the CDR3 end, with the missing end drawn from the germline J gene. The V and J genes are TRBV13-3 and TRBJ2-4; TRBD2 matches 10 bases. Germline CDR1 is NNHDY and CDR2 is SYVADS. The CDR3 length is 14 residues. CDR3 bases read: TGTGCCAGCAGTGACTGGGGGGGCGAGAAC. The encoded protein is CASSDWGGEN. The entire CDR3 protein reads CASSDWGGENTLYF.

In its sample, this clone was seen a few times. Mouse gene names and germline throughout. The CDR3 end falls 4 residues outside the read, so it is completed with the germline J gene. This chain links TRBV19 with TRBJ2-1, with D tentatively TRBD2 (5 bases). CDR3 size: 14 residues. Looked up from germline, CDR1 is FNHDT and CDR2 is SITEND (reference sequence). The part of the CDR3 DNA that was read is TGTGCCAGCAGTATAAGGTGGGGTGAGGCT. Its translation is CASSIRWGEA. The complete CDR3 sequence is CASSIRWGEAEQFF.

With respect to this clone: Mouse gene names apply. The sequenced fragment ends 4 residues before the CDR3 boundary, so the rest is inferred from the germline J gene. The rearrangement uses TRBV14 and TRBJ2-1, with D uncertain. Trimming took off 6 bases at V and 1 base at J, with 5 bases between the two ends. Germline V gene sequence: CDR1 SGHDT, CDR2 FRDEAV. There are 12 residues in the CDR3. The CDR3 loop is CASTQNYAEQFF. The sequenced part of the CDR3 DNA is TGTGCCAGCACACAAAACTATGCT.

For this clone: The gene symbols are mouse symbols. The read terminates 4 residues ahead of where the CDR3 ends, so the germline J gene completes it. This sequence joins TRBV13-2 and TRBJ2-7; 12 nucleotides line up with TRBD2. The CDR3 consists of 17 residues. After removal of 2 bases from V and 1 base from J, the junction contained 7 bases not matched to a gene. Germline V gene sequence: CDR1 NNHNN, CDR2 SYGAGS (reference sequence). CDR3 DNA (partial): TGTGCCAGCGGTGAGCCCCGGGACTGGGGGGTATCCTAT. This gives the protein CASGEPRDWGVSY. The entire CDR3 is CASGEPRDWGVSYEQYF.

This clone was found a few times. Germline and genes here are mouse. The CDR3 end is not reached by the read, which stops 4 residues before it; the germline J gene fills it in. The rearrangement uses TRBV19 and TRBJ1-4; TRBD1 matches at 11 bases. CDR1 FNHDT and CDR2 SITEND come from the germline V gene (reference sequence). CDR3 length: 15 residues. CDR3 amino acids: CASSTGTGGVERLFF. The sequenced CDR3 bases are TGTGCCAGCAGTACCGGGACAGGGGGAGTCGAA. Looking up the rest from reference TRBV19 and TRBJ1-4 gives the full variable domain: GGIITQTPKFLIGQEGQKLTLKCQQNFNHDTMYWYRQDSGKGLRLIYYSITENDLQKGDLSEGYDASREKKSSFSLTVTSAQKNEMAVFLCASSTGTGGVERLFFGHGTKLSVL.

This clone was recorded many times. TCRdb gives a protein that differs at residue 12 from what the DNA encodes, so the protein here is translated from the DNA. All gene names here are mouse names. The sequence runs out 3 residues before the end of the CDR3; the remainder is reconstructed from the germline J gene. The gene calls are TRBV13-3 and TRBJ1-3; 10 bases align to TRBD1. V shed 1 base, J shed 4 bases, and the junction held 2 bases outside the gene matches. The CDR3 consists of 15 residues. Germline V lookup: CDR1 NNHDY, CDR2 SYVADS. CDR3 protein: CASSDRDRGGNTLYF. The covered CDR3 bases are TGTGCCAGCAGTGATCGGGACAGGGGAGGAAATACG. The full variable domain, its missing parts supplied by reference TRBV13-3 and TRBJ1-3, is EAAVTQSPRSKVAVTGGKVTLSCHQTNNHDYMYWYRQDTGHGLRLIHYSYVADSTEKGDIPDGYKASRPSQENFSLILELASLSQTAVYFCASSDRDRGGNTLYFGEGSRLIVV.